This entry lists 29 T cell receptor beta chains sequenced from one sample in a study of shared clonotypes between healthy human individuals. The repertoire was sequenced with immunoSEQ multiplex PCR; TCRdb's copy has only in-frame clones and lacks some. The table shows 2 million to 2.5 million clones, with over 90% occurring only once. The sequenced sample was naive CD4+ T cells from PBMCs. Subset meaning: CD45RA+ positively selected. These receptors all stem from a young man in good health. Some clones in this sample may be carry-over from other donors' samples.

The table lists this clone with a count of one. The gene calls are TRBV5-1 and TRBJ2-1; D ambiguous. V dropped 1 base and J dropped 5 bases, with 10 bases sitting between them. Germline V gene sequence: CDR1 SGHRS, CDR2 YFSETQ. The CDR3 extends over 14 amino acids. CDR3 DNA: TGCGCCAGCAGCTTGCTGACCATGGACAATGAGCAGTTCTTC. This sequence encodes CASSLLTMDNEQFF.

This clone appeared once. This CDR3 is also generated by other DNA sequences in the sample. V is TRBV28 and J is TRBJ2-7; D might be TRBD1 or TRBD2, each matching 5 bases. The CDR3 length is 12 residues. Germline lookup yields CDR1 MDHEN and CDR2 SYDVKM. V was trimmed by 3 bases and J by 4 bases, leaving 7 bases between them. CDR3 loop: CASSFGAYEQYF. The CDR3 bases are TGTGCCAGCAGTTTCGGGGCTTACGAGCAGTACTTC.

CDR3: CASSFGLAGVVEQFF. The DNA for the CDR3 is TGCGCCAGCAGCTTCGGACTAGCGGGAGTAGTTGAGCAGTTCTTC. This chain joins TRBV5-1 and TRBJ2-1; 13 nucleotides line up with TRBD2. The CDR3 is 15 amino acids. CDR1 is SGHRS, CDR2 YFSETQ, per germline. V gave up 2 bases and J gave up 9 bases; unmatched junction bases: 5.

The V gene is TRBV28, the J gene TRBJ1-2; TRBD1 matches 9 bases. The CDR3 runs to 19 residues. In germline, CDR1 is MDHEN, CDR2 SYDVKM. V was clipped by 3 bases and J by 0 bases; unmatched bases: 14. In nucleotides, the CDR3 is TGTGCCAGCAGTTTTTCACCCCTCGGGACAGGGACTTCTAACTATGGCTACACCTTC. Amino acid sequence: CASSFSPLGTGTSNYGYTF.

The CDR3 bases are TGCGCCAGCAGCGTAGCCGGGACATCCTCTGGAAACACCATATATTTT. It is translated as CASSVAGTSSGNTIYF. The chain joins TRBV10-1 to TRBJ1-3; D is possibly TRBD1 (6 bases). Looked up from germline, CDR1 is WNHNN and CDR2 is SYGVQD (reference sequence). V gave up 6 bases and J gave up 0 bases, with 15 bases separating them. The CDR3 is made up of 16 amino acids.

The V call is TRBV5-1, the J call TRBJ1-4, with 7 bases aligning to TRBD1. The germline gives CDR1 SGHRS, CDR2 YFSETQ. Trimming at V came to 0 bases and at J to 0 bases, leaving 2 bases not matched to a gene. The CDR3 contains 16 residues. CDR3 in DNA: TGCGCCAGCAGCTTGGCTGGGACAGCAACTAATGAAAAACTGTTTTTT. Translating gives CASSLAGTATNEKLFF.

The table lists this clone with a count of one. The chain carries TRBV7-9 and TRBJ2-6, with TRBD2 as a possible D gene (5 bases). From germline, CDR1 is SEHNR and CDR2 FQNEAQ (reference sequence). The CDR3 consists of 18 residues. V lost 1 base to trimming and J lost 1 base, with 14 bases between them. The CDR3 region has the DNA TGTGCCAGCAGCTTAGGGCTAGGAGAGGGTTCTGGGGCCAACGTCCTGACTTTC. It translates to CASSLGLGEGSGANVLTF.

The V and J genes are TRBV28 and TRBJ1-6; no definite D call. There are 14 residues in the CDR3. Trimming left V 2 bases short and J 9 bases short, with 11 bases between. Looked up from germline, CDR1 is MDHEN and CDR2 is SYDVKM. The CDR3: CASSLSGSGSPLHF. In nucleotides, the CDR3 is TGTGCCAGCAGTTTAAGTGGGAGCGGTTCACCCCTCCACTTT. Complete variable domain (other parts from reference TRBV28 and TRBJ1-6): DVKVTQSSRYLVKRTGEKVFLECVQDMDHENMFWYRQDPGLGLRLIYFSYDVKMKEKGDIPEGYSVSREKKERFSLILESASTNQTSMYLCASSLSGSGSPLHFGNGTRLTVT.

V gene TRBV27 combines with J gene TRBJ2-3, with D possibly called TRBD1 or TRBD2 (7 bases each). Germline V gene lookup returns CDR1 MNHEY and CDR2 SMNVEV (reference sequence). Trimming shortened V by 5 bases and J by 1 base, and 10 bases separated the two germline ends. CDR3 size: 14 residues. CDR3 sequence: CASSPGGGTDTQYF. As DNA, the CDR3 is TGTGCCAGCAGTCCAGGGGGGGGCACAGATACGCAGTATTTT.

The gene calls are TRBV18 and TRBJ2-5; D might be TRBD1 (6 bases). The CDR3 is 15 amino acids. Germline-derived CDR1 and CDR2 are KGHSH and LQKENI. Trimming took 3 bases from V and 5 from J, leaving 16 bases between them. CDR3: CASSPPGQPRETQYF. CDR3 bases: TGTGCCAGCTCACCCCCGGGACAACCCCGCGAGACCCAGTACTTC.

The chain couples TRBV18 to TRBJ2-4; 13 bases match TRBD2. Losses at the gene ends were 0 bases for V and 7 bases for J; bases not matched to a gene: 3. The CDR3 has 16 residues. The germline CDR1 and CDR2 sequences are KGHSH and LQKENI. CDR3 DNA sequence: TGTGCCAGCTCACCACCCGGACTAGCGGGAGTGAACATTCAGTACTTC. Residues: CASSPPGLAGVNIQYF.

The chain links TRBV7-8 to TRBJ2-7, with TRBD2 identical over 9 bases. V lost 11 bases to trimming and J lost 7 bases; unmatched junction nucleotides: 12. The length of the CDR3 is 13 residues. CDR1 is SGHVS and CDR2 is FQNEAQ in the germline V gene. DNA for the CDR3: TGTGCCTCCCGGCTGCGGGAGGGAAATGAGCAGTACTTC. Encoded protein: CASRLREGNEQYF. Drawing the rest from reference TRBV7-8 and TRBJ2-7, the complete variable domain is GAGVSQSPRYKVAKRGQDVALRCDPISGHVSLFWYQQALGQGPEFLTYFQNEAQLDKSGLPSDRFFAERPEGSVSTLKIQRTQQEDSAVYLCASRLREGNEQYFGPGTRLTVT.

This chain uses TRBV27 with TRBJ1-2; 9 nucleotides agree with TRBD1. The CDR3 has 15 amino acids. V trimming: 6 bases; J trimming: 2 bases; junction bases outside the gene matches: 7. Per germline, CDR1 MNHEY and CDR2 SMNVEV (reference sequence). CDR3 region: CASRRDREANYGYTF. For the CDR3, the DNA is TGTGCCAGCAGACGGGACAGGGAGGCGAACTATGGCTACACCTTC.

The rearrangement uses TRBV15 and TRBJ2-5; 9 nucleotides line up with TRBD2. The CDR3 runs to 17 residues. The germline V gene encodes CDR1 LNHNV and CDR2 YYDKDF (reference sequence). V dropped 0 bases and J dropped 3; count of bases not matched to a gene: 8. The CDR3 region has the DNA TGTGCCACCAGCAGAGATCTTAGTAGCGGGGGAAAAGAGACCCAGTACTTC. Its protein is CATSRDLSSGGKETQYF.

The CDR3 is CAISEGVAGDPETQYF. In nucleotides, the CDR3 is TGTGCCATCAGTGAGGGAGTAGCGGGAGATCCGGAGACCCAGTACTTC. The gene calls are TRBV10-3 and TRBJ2-5, with TRBD2 identical over 9 bases. V was pared by 2 bases and J by 5 bases, with 9 bases of the junction left unmatched. Germline V CDR1 and CDR2: ENHRY, SYGVKD. The CDR3 contains 16 residues.

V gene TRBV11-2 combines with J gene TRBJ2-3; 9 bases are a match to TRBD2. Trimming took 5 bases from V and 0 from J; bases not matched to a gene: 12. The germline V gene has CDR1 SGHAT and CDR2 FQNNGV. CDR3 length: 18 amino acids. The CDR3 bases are TGTGCCAGCAGCACTCTACCCGGGACTAGCCGTAGCACAGATACGCAGTATTTT. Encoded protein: CASSTLPGTSRSTDTQYF. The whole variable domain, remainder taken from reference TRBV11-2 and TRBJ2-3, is EAGVAQSPRYKIIEKRQSVAFWCNPISGHATLYWYQQILGQGPKLLIQFQNNGVVDDSQLPKDRFSAERLKGVDSTLKIQPAKLEDSAVYLCASSTLPGTSRSTDTQYFGPGTRLTVL.

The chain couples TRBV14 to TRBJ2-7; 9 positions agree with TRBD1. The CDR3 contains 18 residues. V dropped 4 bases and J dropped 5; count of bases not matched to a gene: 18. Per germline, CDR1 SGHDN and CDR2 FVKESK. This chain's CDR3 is CASSPTVTRDRVLHEQYF. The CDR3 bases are TGTGCCAGCAGCCCCACGGTAACAAGGGACAGGGTGCTACACGAGCAGTACTTC.

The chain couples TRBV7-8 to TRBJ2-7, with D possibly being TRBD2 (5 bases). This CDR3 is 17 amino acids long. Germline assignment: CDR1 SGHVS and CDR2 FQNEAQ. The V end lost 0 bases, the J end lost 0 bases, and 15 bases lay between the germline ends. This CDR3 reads CASSLALYAGDSYEQYF. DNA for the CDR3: TGTGCCAGCAGCTTAGCGCTTTACGCCGGGGACTCCTACGAGCAGTACTTC.

The CDR3 DNA sequence: TGTGCCAGCAGCCGAAGTACAGGGGTCTACTCTGGAAACACCATATATTTT. Protein: CASSRSTGVYSGNTIYF. V usage is TRBV11-2 and J usage is TRBJ1-3; 7 bases line up with TRBD1. With V trimmed by 5 bases and J by 0 bases, 10 bases remained unmatched. This CDR3 contains 17 residues. Germline assignment: CDR1 SGHAT and CDR2 FQNNGV.

The CDR3 loop is CASRFTKQTEAFF. The CDR3 coding sequence is TGTGCCAGCAGATTCACAAAACAAACTGAAGCTTTCTTT. The V gene is TRBV2, the J gene TRBJ1-1; no clear D gene. CDR3 size: 13 residues. V lost 6 bases and J lost 5, with 13 bases in between. CDR1 and CDR2 from the germline V gene are SNHLY and FYNNEI.

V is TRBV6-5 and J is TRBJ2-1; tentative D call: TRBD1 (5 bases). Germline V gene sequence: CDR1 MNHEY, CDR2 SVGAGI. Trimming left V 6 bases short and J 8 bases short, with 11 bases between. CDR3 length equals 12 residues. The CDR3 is CASRGRVDEQFF. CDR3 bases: TGTGCCAGCAGGGGGCGAGTCGATGAGCAGTTCTTC.

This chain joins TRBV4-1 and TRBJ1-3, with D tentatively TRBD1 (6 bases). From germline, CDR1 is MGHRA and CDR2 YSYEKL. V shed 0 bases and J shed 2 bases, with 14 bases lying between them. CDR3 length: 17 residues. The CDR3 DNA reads TGCGCCAGCAGCCAAGAAGAGGGGGGAGGAACTGGAAACACCATATATTTT. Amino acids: CASSQEEGGGTGNTIYF.

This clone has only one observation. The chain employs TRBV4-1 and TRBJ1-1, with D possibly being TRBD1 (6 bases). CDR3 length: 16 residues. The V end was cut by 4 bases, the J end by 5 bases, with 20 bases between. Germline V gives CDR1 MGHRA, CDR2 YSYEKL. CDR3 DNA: TGCGCCAGCAGCCCAGCCAGGGGCTTGGGAAGGACTGAAGCTTTCTTT. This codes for CASSPARGLGRTEAFF.

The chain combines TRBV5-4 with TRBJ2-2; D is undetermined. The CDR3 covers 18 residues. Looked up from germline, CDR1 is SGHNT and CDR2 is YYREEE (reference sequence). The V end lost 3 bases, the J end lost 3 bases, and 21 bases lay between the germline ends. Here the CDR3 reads CASSSDLTWTLHTGELFF. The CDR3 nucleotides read TGTGCCAGCAGCTCAGACCTGACTTGGACCTTACACACCGGGGAGCTGTTTTTT.

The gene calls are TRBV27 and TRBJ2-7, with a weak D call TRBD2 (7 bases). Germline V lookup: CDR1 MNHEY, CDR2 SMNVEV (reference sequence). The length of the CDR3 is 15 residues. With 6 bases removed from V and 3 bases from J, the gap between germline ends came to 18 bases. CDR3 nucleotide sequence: TGTGCCAGCAGCCGGAACTACAGGGAGGGCTACGAGCAGTACTTC. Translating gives CASSRNYREGYEQYF.

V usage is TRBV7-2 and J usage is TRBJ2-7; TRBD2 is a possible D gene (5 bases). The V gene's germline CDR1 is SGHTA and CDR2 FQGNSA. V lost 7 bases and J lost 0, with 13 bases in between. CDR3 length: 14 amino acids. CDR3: CASTPRGLSYEQYF. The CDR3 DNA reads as TGTGCCAGCACCCCTCGCGGGCTCTCCTACGAGCAGTACTTC.

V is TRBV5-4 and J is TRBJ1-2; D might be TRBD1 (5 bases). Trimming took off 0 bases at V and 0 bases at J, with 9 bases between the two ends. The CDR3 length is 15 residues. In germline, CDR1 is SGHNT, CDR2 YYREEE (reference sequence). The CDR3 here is CASSLAGQANYGYTF. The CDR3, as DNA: TGTGCCAGCAGCTTGGCAGGGCAAGCTAACTATGGCTACACCTTC.

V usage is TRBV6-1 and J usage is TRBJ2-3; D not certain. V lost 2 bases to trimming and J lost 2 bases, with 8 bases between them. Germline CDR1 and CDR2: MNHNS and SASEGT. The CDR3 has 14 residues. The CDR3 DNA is TGTGCCAGCAGTGAATTGTGGGACACAGATACGCAGTATTTT. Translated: CASSELWDTDTQYF.

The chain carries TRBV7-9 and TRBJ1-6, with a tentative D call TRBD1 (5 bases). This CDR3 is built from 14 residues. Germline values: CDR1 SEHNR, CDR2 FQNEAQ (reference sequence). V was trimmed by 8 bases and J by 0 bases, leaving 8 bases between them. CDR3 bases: TGTGCCAGCGGGGCTTTCTCCTATAATTCACCCCTCCACTTT. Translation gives CASGAFSYNSPLHF.